This T cell receptor (beta chain) was identified in a study of OX40 agonist ivuxolimab in advanced cancers. The V segment lost 4 bases and the J segment 0 bases; nucleotides outside the gene matches: 7. Germline CDR1 reads MDHEN; CDR2 reads SYDVKM. This CDR3 comprises 16 residues. This clone was detected only once. Sequenced by immunoSEQ multiplex PCR; TCRdb stores in-frame clones only, minus some. The table records approximately 86,000 clones, approximately 90% of them present only once. The rearrangement joins TRBV28 to TRBJ1-2, with 8 bases aligning to TRBD1. Source: CD4+ or CD8+ T cells sorted from blood, taken in a trial of the OX40 agonist ivuxolimab. This sequence was found in an adult with an advanced solid tumor such as melanoma, head and neck, liver or kidney cancer. CDR3 protein: CASSSTRQGPNYGYTF. DNA of the CDR3: TGTGCCAGCAGTTCAACACGACAGGGGCCTAACTATGGCTACACCTTC.